These T cell receptor beta chains were read from a single sample in a study of T cell repertoires in cytomegalovirus infection. From the reads, TCRdb called clonotypes with MiXCR, one entry per CDR3 protein. The sample yields around 140,000 distinct CDR3 sequences, approximately 5.9% seen once. What was sequenced was PBMCs. The receptor set was obtained from a human donor in good health (CMV status not recorded). Some clones in this sample may be carry-over from other donors' samples. CDR3s include the opening cysteine and the closing phenylalanine or tryptophan. D genes are given only for firm matches. Some rows have no size entry. The others give once, few or many, or a class for an expanded clone.

>TRBJ1-5|NA|TRBV4-1|NA
CASSQEVKQGIQPQHF
TGTGCCAGCAGCCAAGAGGTAAAACAGGGTATCCAGCCCCAGCATTTT
>TRBJ1-1|many|TRBV7-2|NA
CASSLDYTEAFF
TGTGCCAGCAGCTTAGATTACACTGAAGCTTTCTTT
>TRBJ2-1|NA|TRBV18|TRBD2
CASSPRLAGGNNEQFF
TGTGCCAGCTCACCGCGACTAGCGGGGGGCAACAATGAGCAGTTCTTC
>TRBJ2-7|many|TRBV7-2|TRBD2
CASRSGVAGGLGVQYF
TGTGCCAGCAGGAGCGGGGTAGCGGGGGGTCTAGGGGTGCAGTACTTC
>TRBJ2-7|many|TRBV28|NA
CASSPRGAGWSYEQHF
TGTGCCAGCAGTCCGAGGGGGGCGGGTTGGTCCTACGAGCAGCACTTC
>TRBJ2-5|many|TRBV6-2/TRBV6-3|NA
CASSFVRSQETQYF
TGTGCCAGCAGTTTTGTCAGGTCTCAAGAGACCCAGTACTTC
>TRBJ2-7|NA|TRBV15|NA
CATSTLAGHGSSYEQYF
TGTGCCACCAGCACCCTGGCGGGACACGGGAGCTCCTACGAGCAGTACTTC
>TRBJ2-7|many|TRBV7-2|NA
CASSLERTAYEQYF
TGTGCCAGCAGCTTAGAACGAACAGCCTACGAGCAGTACTTC
>TRBJ1-2|few|TRBV5-1|TRBD1
CASGQGNNYGYTF
TGCGCCAGCGGACAGGGGAATAACTATGGCTACACCTTC
>TRBJ2-3|many|TRBV7-2|TRBD2
CASSPRSGGPTDTQYF
TGTGCCAGCAGCCCGAGGAGCGGGGGGCCGACAGATACGCAGTATTTT
>TRBJ1-1|NA|TRBV10-2|NA
CASSETRTEEFF
TGCGCCAGCAGTGAAACCCGGACGGAGGAGTTCTTT
>TRBJ2-3|few|TRBV5-5|NA
CASSSPGHRTDTQYF
TGTGCCAGCAGCTCACCGGGACATCGCACAGATACGCAGTATTTT